Here is one T cell receptor (beta chain) with its context. CDR1 is LGHDT, CDR2 YNNKEL, per germline (reference sequence). Trimming removed 0 bases from V and 6 bases from J; junction bases left unmatched: 5. There are 17 residues in the CDR3. Original analysis: Nucleated cell counts were estimated from reference gene primer amplification. The assay was immunoSEQ multiplex PCR, and TCRdb's table has in-frame clones only and misses some. That table gives V, J and clone size, and the DNA gave D and trimming. The table shows 26,000 or so clones, with about nine tenths occurring only once. The data are from a study of blood T cell repertoires in COVID-19. Whole-study context: T cells, B-cell-depleted T cells, or PBMCs supplied cDNA or gDNA.

Sequenced sample: peripheral blood. This chain joins TRBV3-1 (or the pseudogene TRBV3-2) and TRBJ2-3; 14 bases match TRBD2. The origin of this receptor is a human donor in a cohort sampled during active COVID-19. The CDR3, as DNA: TGTGCCAGCAGCCAAGAAGGACTAGCGGGGGGAAGGGATACGCAGTATTTT. Protein: CASSQEGLAGGRDTQYF.